These 17 T cell receptor beta chains share one sample of origin, sequenced in a study of cytomegalovirus exposure and HLA in healthy donors. The PCR ran on 60 Vbeta and 13 Jbeta primers. Assay used: immunoSEQ multiplex PCR; TCRdb lists only in-frame clones, some missing. The repertoire shows about 53,000 clones; the top ten hold 9.5% to 15%. Sequencing was performed on PBMCs. These receptors all come from a young man in good health and CMV-seropositive.

The V and J genes are TRBV5-5 and TRBJ2-2, with D possibly being TRBD1 (5 bases). V was shortened by 0 bases and J by 0 bases, with 9 bases between the two germline ends. The CDR3 runs to 16 residues. Germline CDR1 and CDR2: SGHKS and YYEKEE (reference sequence). Here the CDR3 reads CASSLARGANTGELFF. The CDR3, as DNA: TGTGCCAGCAGCTTGGCTAGGGGCGCGAACACCGGGGAGCTGTTTTTT.

V and J are TRBV7-2 and TRBJ2-5, with D maybe TRBD2 (6 bases). The CDR3 contains 15 residues. Germline CDR1 is SGHTA and CDR2 is FQGNSA. The V end was cut by 5 bases, the J end by 1 base, with 14 bases between. In DNA, the CDR3 is TGTGCCAGCAGCCCTATCAGGGACTTCCAAGAGACCCAGTACTTC. Protein product: CASSPIRDFQETQYF.

The V call is TRBV11-3, the J call TRBJ2-7; 7 nucleotides align to TRBD1. J was trimmed by 0 bases and V by 1 base; bases with no gene match: 3. CDR1 and CDR2 from the germline V gene are SGHNT and YENEEA. The CDR3 sequence is 15 residues long. As DNA, the CDR3 is TGTGCCAGCAGCTTAGTCGGACAGGCCTCCTACGAGCAGTACTTC. This sequence encodes CASSLVGQASYEQYF.

The DNA of the CDR3 is TGCGCCAGCAGCCCAGGGATCCAAGAGACCCAGTACTTC. It specifies CASSPGIQETQYF. The chain employs TRBV5-1 and TRBJ2-5; D is perhaps TRBD1 (5 bases). Trimming took off 4 bases at V and 1 base at J, with 8 bases between the two ends. CDR3 length equals 13 residues. CDR1 is SGHRS, CDR2 YFSETQ, per germline. The entire variable domain, with the rest obtained from reference TRBV5-1 and TRBJ2-5, is as follows: KAGVTQTPRYLIKTRGQQVTLSCSPISGHRSVSWYQQTPGQGLQFLFEYFSETQRNKGNFPGRFSGRQFSNSRSEMNVSTLELGDSALYLCASSPGIQETQYFGPGTRLLVL.

The chain couples TRBV27 to TRBJ2-3, with 9 bases aligning to TRBD1. The V gene end was trimmed by 4 bases and the J gene end by 3 bases; junction bases not matched to a gene: 8. Germline V gives CDR1 MNHEY, CDR2 SMNVEV (reference sequence). CDR3 length: 16 amino acids. CDR3 in DNA: TGTGCCAGCAGTTCATGGGACAGGGAGGGAACAGATACGCAGTATTTT. Encoded protein: CASSSWDREGTDTQYF.

This chain connects TRBV7-3 to TRBJ1-2; D is unresolved. Trimming stripped 5 bases from V and 5 bases from J, with 15 bases between. Germline CDR1 and CDR2: SGHTA and FQGTGA. This CDR3 has 14 amino acids. CDR3 loop: CASSPQGDGYGYTF. In DNA form, the CDR3 reads TGTGCCAGCAGCCCTCAAGGAGATGGGTATGGCTACACCTTC.

This sequence joins TRBV4-2 and TRBJ2-1, with 16 bases that match TRBD2. CDR1 is LGHNA, CDR2 YNFKEQ, per germline. This CDR3 is 18 amino acids long. The V and J ends lost 0 bases and 7 bases, in that order; junction bases with no gene match: 6. Written as DNA, the CDR3 is TGTGCCAGCAGCCAAGATGGGACTAGCGGGAGGGCCGTGAATGAGCAGTTCTTC. Protein product: CASSQDGTSGRAVNEQFF.

The chain recombines TRBV18 with TRBJ1-4; 9 bases match TRBD1. Germline values: CDR1 KGHSH, CDR2 LQKENI. Germline trimming cut 6 bases from V and 4 bases from J; bases unmatched to any gene: 9. CDR3 length: 16 residues. DNA for the CDR3: TGTGCCAGCTCCCCCGGACAGGGGACAAATAATGAAAAACTGTTTTTT. Its translation: CASSPGQGTNNEKLFF.

This chain links TRBV29-1 with TRBJ1-3, with D possibly being TRBD1 (5 bases). The CDR3 is made up of 13 amino acids. Germline-derived CDR1 and CDR2 are SQVTM and ANQGSEA. Between the trimmed V and J ends, which lost 2 bases and 0 bases, there was a span of 5 bases. CDR3 protein: CSVEQGSGNTIYF. The CDR3 DNA reads TGCAGCGTTGAACAGGGCTCTGGAAACACCATATATTTT. The entire variable domain, with the rest obtained from reference TRBV29-1 and TRBJ1-3, is as follows: SAVISQKPSRDICQRGTSLTIQCQVDSQVTMMFWYRQQPGQSLTLIATANQGSEATYESGFVIDKFPISRPNLTFSTLTVSNMSPEDSSIYLCSVEQGSGNTIYFGEGSWLTVV.

The V call is TRBV18, the J call TRBJ2-1; the match to TRBD2 covers 7 bases. With 6 bases clipped from V and 10 bases from J, the junction kept 15 bases outside the gene matches. CDR1 and CDR2 from the germline V gene are KGHSH and LQKENI. CDR3 size: 15 residues. The CDR3 DNA follows: TGTGCCAGCTCTCCCGTTTCAAGCGGGGTGGGGGAGCAGTTCTTC. Its translation is CASSPVSSGVGEQFF.

The genes are TRBV6-1 and TRBJ2-3, with TRBD1 identical over 9 bases. CDR3 length: 15 amino acids. The V gene's germline CDR1 is MNHNS and CDR2 SASEGT. Trimming at V came to 3 bases and at J to 3 bases, leaving 4 bases not matched to a gene. The CDR3 DNA reads as TGTGCCAGCAGTGATCCGGGACAGGGAACAGATACGCAGTATTTT. It codes for CASSDPGQGTDTQYF.

DNA for the CDR3: TGTGCCAGTAAGGAGCAGGGTAAAGGGTTCCCTAGCACTGAAGCTTTCTTT. Amino acid sequence: CASKEQGKGFPSTEAFF. The J gene is TRBJ1-1, the V gene TRBV19; TRBD1 is a possible D gene (5 bases). Germline CDR1 is LNHDA and CDR2 is SQIVND (reference sequence). The ends were cut back, 7 bases at V and 4 bases at J, with 25 bases in the middle. The CDR3 extends over 17 amino acids. Supplemented by reference TRBV19 and TRBJ1-1, the full variable domain reads DGGITQSPKYLFRKEGQNVTLSCEQNLNHDAMYWYRQDPGQGLRLIYYSQIVNDFQKGDIAEGYSVSREKKESFPLTVTSAQKNPTAFYLCASKEQGKGFPSTEAFFGQGTRLTVV.

V is TRBV11-2 and J is TRBJ1-1, with unresolved D. Germline V gene data show CDR1 as SGHAT and CDR2 as FQNNGV. The CDR3 has 15 amino acids. V shed 1 base and J shed 2 bases, with 11 bases lying between them. CDR3 bases: TGTGCCAGCAGCTTAGGCGCGGCTCCTAACACTGAAGCTTTCTTT. It codes for CASSLGAAPNTEAFF.

The chain joins TRBV9 to TRBJ2-5, with 8 positions matching TRBD2. Germline V gene sequence: CDR1 SGDLS, CDR2 YYNGEE. V was clipped by 4 bases and J by 5 bases; unmatched bases: 4. This CDR3 has 13 amino acids. The CDR3 region is CASSSWTSETQYF. In nucleotides, the CDR3 is TGTGCCAGCAGCTCCTGGACTAGCGAGACCCAGTACTTC.

As for this clone: The missing conserved phenylalanine or tryptophan at the end of this CDR3 makes a read error likely. The rearrangement uses TRBV12-5 and TRBJ2-7; possible D gene TRBD2, 6 bases. V lost 5 bases to trimming and J lost 2 bases, with 16 bases between them. Germline V gene data show CDR1 as LGHNT and CDR2 as FRNRAP. CDR3 length: 15 amino acids. In DNA form, the CDR3 reads TGTGCTAGTGGTACCTTAGCGGCATCGACCTACGAGCAGTACCTC. Its protein product is CASGTLAASTYEQYL.

The chain combines TRBV28 with TRBJ1-2; 7 bases are shared with TRBD1. Germline V CDR1 and CDR2: MDHEN, SYDVKM. The length of the CDR3 is 14 residues. V trimming: 5 bases; J trimming: 8 bases; junction bases outside the gene matches: 11. The CDR3 nucleotides are TGTGCCAGCAGTCCCCGGGAGGGGGCGGTAGGCTACACCTTC. Its protein product is CASSPREGAVGYTF.

This rearrangement joins TRBV5-4 to TRBJ2-5, with 7 bases that match TRBD1. Germline CDR1 and CDR2: SGHNT and YYREEE (reference sequence). J lost 5 bases, V lost 5 bases, and 6 bases had no gene match. CDR3 length: 13 residues. Here the CDR3 reads CASRYRGEETQYF. The CDR3 DNA is TGTGCCAGCAGGTACAGGGGTGAGGAGACCCAGTACTTC. The full variable domain, its missing parts supplied by reference TRBV5-4 and TRBJ2-5, is ETGVTQSPTHLIKTRGQQVTLRCSSQSGHNTVSWYQQALGQGPQFIFQYYREEENGRGNFPPRFSGLQFPNYSSELNVNALELDDSALYLCASRYRGEETQYFGPGTRLLVL.